The 23 T cell receptor beta chains below come from one sample, sequenced in a study of blood T cells in healthy people across ages. Through a sample-barcoded 5' primer and a J-beta primer mix, a second PCR was run for roughly 6 to 11 cycles. TCRdb re-analysed the 5' RACE reads in MiXCR, keeping a single row per CDR3 protein. Altogether roughly 1,000,000 distinct CDR3 sequences are present, roughly a quarter being singletons, with the ten largest covering 0.75%. The same sample was also used in a study of T cells of mothers and their children.

Material for sequencing was blood. The receptors stem from a girl aged 2-15 years in good health.

A few counts support this clonotype. The junction departs from the called germline gene at one end, perhaps through a read error. The chain couples TRBV20-1 to TRBJ2-5; the D gene could be TRBD1 or TRBD2 (5 bases each). Per the germline V gene, CDR1 is DFQATT and CDR2 is SNEGSKA (reference sequence). The CDR3 covers 13 residues. Written as DNA, the CDR3 is TGCAGTGCCCACCGCAGGGACCAGGAGACCCAGTACTTC. Translation gives CSAHRRDQETQYF.

The chain joins TRBV14 to TRBJ2-2, with a possible D match to TRBD1 (6 bases). The CDR3 sequence is 15 residues long. Germline-derived CDR1 and CDR2 are SGHDN and FVKESK. Trimming removed 4 bases from V and 3 bases from J, with 12 bases in between. The CDR3 nucleotides read TGTGCCAGCAGCCTTACAGGGTTGGACACCGGGGAGCTGTTTTTT. Translated: CASSLTGLDTGELFF.

This clonotype was found once. The chain is built from TRBV12-3 or TRBV12-4 and TRBJ1-2; 9 positions agree with TRBD1. CDR3 size: 16 residues. V shed 5 bases and J 8 bases; nucleotides not matched to a gene: 15. CDR3 region: CASSLITGGAASGYTF. The CDR3 DNA is TGTGCCAGCAGTCTAATTACAGGGGGCGCGGCGAGCGGCTACACCTTC.

This clonotype was counted a few times. The rearrangement uses TRBV29-1 and TRBJ2-2; D is ambiguous. V lost 4 bases and J 1 base, leaving 4 bases between the germline ends. Germline V gene sequence: CDR1 SQVTM, CDR2 ANQGSEA. The CDR3 runs 12 residues. CDR3 in amino acids: CSVARNTGELFF. CDR3 coding DNA: TGCAGCGTTGCCAGGAACACCGGGGAGCTGTTTTTT.

This clonotype turned up a few times. V usage is TRBV6-2 or TRBV6-3 and J usage is TRBJ1-1; the match to TRBD1 covers 7 bases. Germline-derived CDR1 and CDR2 are MNHEY and SVGEGT. V lost 8 bases and J lost 5; bases outside the gene matches: 8. CDR3 length equals 13 residues. The CDR3 bases are TGTGCCAGCCTCAGGGGGGCAGGTACTGAAGCTTTCTTT. Translated: CASLRGAGTEAFF.

The CDR3 protein is CATSRGWTSGYSYEQYF. DNA for the CDR3: TGTGCCACCAGCAGAGGTTGGACTAGCGGATACTCCTACGAGCAGTACTTC. The chain joins TRBV15 to TRBJ2-7, with 10 bases fitting TRBD2. Germline CDR1 and CDR2: LNHNV and YYDKDF (reference sequence). V lost 1 base and J lost 0; bases outside the gene matches: 6. There are 17 residues in the CDR3.

The rearrangement links TRBV29-1 to TRBJ2-7; 11 bases fit TRBD1. From germline, CDR1 is SQVTM and CDR2 ANQGSEA. The junction had 6 bases not matched to a gene; V was cut back by 6 bases and J by 5 bases. The CDR3 sequence is 13 residues long. DNA of the CDR3: TGCAGCGTGTACCCGGGACAGGGGGACGAGCAGTACTTC. This codes for CSVYPGQGDEQYF.

The rearrangement links TRBV11-2 to TRBJ1-2; 7 bases fit TRBD1. Germline V gene lookup returns CDR1 SGHAT and CDR2 FQNNGV. V trimming: 5 bases; J trimming: 6 bases; junction bases outside the gene matches: 9. This CDR3 spans 14 amino acids. CDR3 coding DNA: TGTGCCAGCAGCGCAGGGGGGACCGGGGATGGCTACACCTTC. As protein: CASSAGGTGDGYTF.

The rearrangement uses TRBV29-1 and TRBJ2-7; 8 positions match TRBD1. Germline trimming cut 7 bases from V and 2 bases from J; bases unmatched to any gene: 16. CDR1 SQVTM and CDR2 ANQGSEA come from the germline V gene. CDR3 length: 16 amino acids. This CDR3 is CSALFLRTGFTYEQYF. The CDR3 nucleotides read TGCAGCGCTCTATTCTTGCGGACAGGGTTTACCTACGAGCAGTACTTC.

Note on this clonotype: It is likely a read error, because the conserved phenylalanine at the end of the CDR3 is missing. The chain recombines TRBV11-2 with TRBJ2-1; tentative D call: TRBD2 (6 bases). Germline V gives CDR1 SGHAT, CDR2 FQNNGV. Trimming shortened V by 6 bases and J by 0 bases, and 24 bases separated the two germline ends. This CDR3 has 19 residues. The CDR3 DNA reads TGTGCCAGCAGTCCCGACGAGGCGGGAATCCTGAGCTCCTACAATGAGCAGTTCTTG. This translates into CASSPDEAGILSSYNEQFL.

V usage is TRBV10-3 and J usage is TRBJ2-1; D is unclear. V dropped 0 bases and J dropped 10 bases, with 10 bases sitting between them. This CDR3 is built from 13 residues. CDR1 is ENHRY, CDR2 SYGVKD, per germline. The CDR3 reads CAISESLKVEQFF. In nucleotides, the CDR3 is TGTGCCATCAGTGAGTCTCTTAAAGTAGAGCAGTTCTTC.

This clonotype was counted only a few times. The gene calls are TRBV4-1 and TRBJ1-2, with D uncertain. V was clipped by 5 bases and J by 5 bases, with 12 bases between them. The germline gives CDR1 MGHRA, CDR2 YSYEKL. This CDR3 region has 13 residues. CDR3 in amino acids: CASSGPNSYGYTF. As DNA, the CDR3 is TGCGCCAGCAGCGGACCGAACAGTTATGGCTACACCTTC.

The genes are TRBV19 and TRBJ2-5; D perhaps matches TRBD1 (6 bases). CDR1 is LNHDA, CDR2 SQIVND, per germline (reference sequence). The CDR3 has 16 amino acids. Trimming stripped 1 base from V and 5 bases from J, with 17 bases between. The CDR3 DNA is TGTGCCAGTAGTATAGCTGTTTCAGGGGCGCAGGAGACCCAGTACTTC. Residues: CASSIAVSGAQETQYF.

The rearrangement links TRBV11-2 to TRBJ1-4, with unresolved D. Per germline, CDR1 SGHAT and CDR2 FQNNGV. The CDR3 contains 15 residues. V was cut by 4 bases and J by 4 bases, with 13 bases left in between. The DNA of the CDR3 is TGTGCCAGCAGCTCCTTCGGAGCCCTTAATGAAAAACTGTTTTTT. It is translated as CASSSFGALNEKLFF.

In its sample, this clonotype was seen a few times. The J gene is TRBJ2-5, the V gene TRBV5-1; D unresolved. The J call may not be correct, given that the DNA end is closer to TRBJ2-1. The CDR3 runs to 15 residues. The germline CDR1 and CDR2 sequences are SGHRS and YFSETQ. The CDR3 bases are TGCGCCAGCAGCCCCGGCGTGGGGTCAAACAATGAGCAGTTCTTC. It codes for CASSPGVGSNNEQFF.

The genes are TRBV20-1 and TRBJ2-1, with TRBD2 matching over 8 bases. The CDR3 loop spans 14 amino acids. Germline CDR1 DFQATT, CDR2 SNEGSKA (reference sequence). V dropped 6 bases and J dropped 6; count of bases not matched to a gene: 10. This CDR3 reads CSAISGVGVNEQFF. CDR3 DNA: TGCAGTGCCATTAGCGGGGTAGGGGTCAATGAGCAGTTCTTC.

The V and J genes are TRBV29-1 and TRBJ1-1; maybe TRBD1 (5 bases). V was clipped by 4 bases and J by 0 bases, with 9 bases between them. Germline CDR1 reads SQVTM; CDR2 reads ANQGSEA. CDR3 size: 13 residues. CDR3 residues: CSVAQAMNTEAFF. For the CDR3, the DNA is TGCAGCGTTGCACAGGCCATGAACACTGAAGCTTTCTTT.

V is TRBV7-9 and J is TRBJ2-1; D uncertain. With the DNA end fitting TRBJ2-7 better, the J assignment may be wrong. Germline CDR1 is SEHNR and CDR2 is FQNEAQ (reference sequence). This CDR3 region has 14 residues. CDR3 sequence (DNA): TGTGCCAGCAGCTTAGTATCGTCCACCTACGAGCAGTACTTC. Protein: CASSLVSSTYEQYF.

This clonotype was observed once. The rearrangement uses TRBV4-1 and TRBJ2-5, with TRBD1 matching over 10 bases. The CDR3 loop spans 16 amino acids. After removal of 1 base from V and 4 bases from J, the junction contained 6 bases not matched to a gene. CDR1 is MGHRA, CDR2 YSYEKL, per germline. CDR3 region: CASSQVPGQGLETQYF. Here the CDR3 DNA reads TGCGCCAGCAGCCAAGTACCGGGACAGGGGTTAGAGACCCAGTACTTC.

This clonotype appeared many times. This rearrangement joins TRBV6-1 to TRBJ1-5; TRBD1 agrees at 9 bases. The CDR3 consists of 12 residues. V lost 6 bases, J lost 6 bases, and 0 bases stayed unmatched. From germline, CDR1 is MNHNS and CDR2 SASEGT. The CDR3 region has the DNA TGTGCCAGCAGGACAGGGGGTCAGCCCCAGCATTTT. This sequence encodes CASRTGGQPQHF.

This chain uses TRBV11-3 with TRBJ2-5; no firm D call. The CDR3 consists of 15 residues. In germline, CDR1 is SGHNT, CDR2 YENEEA. Trimming pared 2 bases from V and 4 bases from J, leaving 14 bases between. Here the CDR3 DNA reads TGTGCCAGCAGCTTACGTGGGATACAAGCAGAGACCCAGTACTTC. Residues: CASSLRGIQAETQYF. Drawing the rest from reference TRBV11-3 and TRBJ2-5, the complete variable domain is EAGVVQSPRYKIIEKKQPVAFWCNPISGHNTLYWYLQNLGQGPELLIRYENEEAVDDSQLPKDRFSAERLKGVDSTLKIQPAELGDSAVYLCASSLRGIQAETQYFGPGTRLLVL.

The rearrangement joins TRBV7-2 to TRBJ1-4; TRBD1 aligns across 11 bases. Germline V gene sequence: CDR1 SGHTA, CDR2 FQGNSA. This CDR3 has 15 residues. The trim removed 1 base at V and 7 bases at J, leaving 2 bases unmatched. The CDR3 is CASSLDGTGGEKLFF. The CDR3 DNA is TGTGCCAGCAGCTTAGACGGGACAGGGGGTGAAAAACTGTTTTTT.

This clonotype was picked up a small number of times. This chain joins TRBV11-2 and TRBJ2-1; D is uncertain. The CDR3 runs to 19 residues. V was clipped by 0 bases and J by 0 bases, with 18 bases between them. Germline-derived CDR1 and CDR2 are SGHAT and FQNNGV. CDR3 bases: TGTGCCAGCAGCTTAGATCCCCCGGTCATCTTGACCTCCTACAATGAGCAGTTCTTC. Its protein product is CASSLDPPVILTSYNEQFF.